These 4 T cell receptor beta chains came from one sample sequenced in a study of vaccination effects on CD4 cells after COVID-19. Antigen specificity for these receptors is unknown. Antigen-specific CD4+ T cell clonotypes were called by their expansion after viral peptide-pool culture in ViraFEST. The authors isolated CD4+ T cells after more than eight days of culture. Participants were vaccinated with two doses of either the BNT162b2 or mRNA-1273 vaccine. Here immunoSEQ multiplex PCR was the method, and the copy in TCRdb shows in-frame clones only, minus some. The data show about 59,000 clones, around 78% seen once. Specimen: CD4+ T cells from PBMCs cultured with HCoV-OC43 spike peptides, collected after COVID-19 vaccination. The sample's subset: HCoV-OC43 spike overlapping peptide pool stimulation. These receptors were collected from a human donor who received a COVID-19 vaccine.

This rearrangement joins TRBV12-3 or TRBV12-4 to TRBJ2-1; 8 bases line up with TRBD1. The CDR3 totals 13 residues. V dropped 6 bases and J dropped 8; count of bases not matched to a gene: 6. CDR3 bases: TGTGCCAGCAGCCAGGACAGGGAGGATGAGCAGTTCTTC. This gives the protein CASSQDREDEQFF.

This clone was observed a handful of times. The chain couples TRBV7-9 to TRBJ2-5; D remains ambiguous. There are 13 residues in the CDR3. The V and J ends lost 5 bases and 4 bases respectively, with 11 bases between them. The germline V gene encodes CDR1 SEHNR and CDR2 FQNEAQ (reference sequence). The CDR3 loop is CASSPRRRETQYF. In DNA, the CDR3 is TGTGCCAGCAGCCCCAGACGGCGAGAGACCCAGTACTTC.

V usage is TRBV6-6 and J usage is TRBJ1-1; 8 bases map to TRBD1. The CDR3 covers 15 residues. V dropped 3 bases and J dropped 1; count of bases not matched to a gene: 4. Germline V gene lookup returns CDR1 MNHNY and CDR2 SVGAGI (reference sequence). The CDR3 coding sequence is TGTGCCAGCAGTTATGGAGGGACAGGGAACACTGAAGCTTTCTTT. This translates into CASSYGGTGNTEAFF.

V gene TRBV29-1 combines with J gene TRBJ2-5; D may be TRBD1 (5 bases). The CDR3 is made up of 14 amino acids. Germline V gene data show CDR1 as SQVTM and CDR2 as ANQGSEA. V gave up 7 bases and J gave up 4 bases, with 19 bases separating them. The CDR3 nucleotides read TGCAGCGCCGTGAGCAGGGTCCAGATAGAGACCCAGTACTTC. Translation gives CSAVSRVQIETQYF.